The present TCR beta chain was sequenced within a study of T cell repertoires in cytomegalovirus infection. Study in general: CMV epitopes that were recently identified and HLA-C-restricted were used alongside well-studied HLA-B-restricted ones. An indication of both CMV infection and matching HLA type came from public TCR beta signatures. Findings and limits, study-wide: Carriage of CMV together with the relevant HLA was identifiable through cumulative public TCR beta family frequency. Ex vivo, HLA-C-restricted CMV-specific TCR beta clonotypes prevailed over the rest of the response.

TCRdb re-analysed the reads in MiXCR, keeping a single row per CDR3 protein. The top ten clones hold under 20% of a sample with approximately 500,000 distinct CDR3 sequences, 33% of them seen once. V lost 4 bases, J lost 5 bases, and 24 bases lay in between. CDR1 LGHDT and CDR2 YNNKEL come from the germline V gene (reference sequence). The CDR3 extends over 17 amino acids. In regard to this clonotype: What it recognizes is unknown.

The TCR was taken from a human donor in good health (CMV status not recorded). Some clones in this sample may be carry-over from other donors' samples. V and J are TRBV3-1 and TRBJ2-7; D perhaps matches TRBD2 (6 bases). The sample was cultured PBMCs, taken from culture after CMV antigen stimulation. As DNA, the CDR3 is TGTGCCAGCAGCCTTACGCCGAGGCCTGACGGGGGTGACGAGCAGTACGTC. Translation: CASSLTPRPDGGDEQYV.